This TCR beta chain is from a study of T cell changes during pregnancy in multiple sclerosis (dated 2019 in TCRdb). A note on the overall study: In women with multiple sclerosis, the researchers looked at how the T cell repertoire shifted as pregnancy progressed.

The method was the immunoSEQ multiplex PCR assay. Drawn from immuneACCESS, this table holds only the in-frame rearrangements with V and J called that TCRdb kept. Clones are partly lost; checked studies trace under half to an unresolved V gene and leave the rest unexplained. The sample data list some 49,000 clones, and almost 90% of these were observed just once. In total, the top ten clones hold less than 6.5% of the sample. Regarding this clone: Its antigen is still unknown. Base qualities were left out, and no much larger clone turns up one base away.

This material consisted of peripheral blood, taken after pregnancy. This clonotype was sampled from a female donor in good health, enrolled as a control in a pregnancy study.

CDR3 sequence: CASSPELASYNEQFF. The nucleotide sequence reads as follows: TGCGCCAGCAGCCCCGAACTAGCCTCCTACAATGAGCAGTTCTTC. Here the chain combines TRBV5-1 and TRBJ2-1; D gene: possibly TRBD2, on 6 matching bases. The CDR3 spans 15 residues, from the cysteine through the phenylalanine. Only the CDR3 region is kept as DNA, spanning 45 bases read in frame from base 1. The germline V gene provides CDR1 SGHRS and CDR2 YFSETQ. The junction shows trimming of 4 bases on V and 0 bases on J, plus 11 bases between the germline ends.